This TCR beta chain was recovered during a study of blood T cell repertoires in COVID-19. TCRdb's table, derived via immunoSEQ multiplex PCR, lists solely in-frame clones and lacks some. The repertoire holds some 330,000 clones, with about four fifths as singletons. V was clipped by 4 bases and J by 0 bases; unmatched bases: 6. CDR3 length: 16 amino acids. CDR1 and CDR2 (germline): MDHEN, SYDVKM. Sequenced: PBMCs or T cells enriched from blood (not recorded which). The chain recombines TRBV28 with TRBJ1-5; 7 bases agree with TRBD1. This receptor was obtained from a woman aged 50 to 60 who had recovered from COVID-19. CDR3 protein: CASSSGTAYSNQPQHF. CDR3 DNA: TGTGCCAGCAGTTCCGGGACAGCCTATAGCAATCAGCCCCAGCATTTT.